This T cell receptor beta chain appears in the sequencing data of a study of blood T cell repertoires in COVID-19. Study overall: There were acute and convalescent COVID-19 samples, and they came from the United States, Italy and Spain. PBMCs, B-cell-depleted T cells, or T cells provided the cDNA or gDNA that made up the material.

Authors' methods: Researchers report that nucleated cell counts were estimated from reference gene primer amplification. Here immunoSEQ multiplex PCR was the method, and the copy in TCRdb shows in-frame clones only, minus some. V, J and clone size derive from that table, while D and trimming were established from the DNA sequence. The sample shows 150,000 or so clones, around 80% of them seen only once. Germline CDR1 is MGHDK and CDR2 is SYGVNS. V shed 7 bases and J shed 8 bases, with 11 bases lying between them. The length of the CDR3 is 11 residues. In this sample, this clone turned up a few times. V and J are TRBV25-1 and TRBJ1-2; no clear D gene. This TCR was sampled from a human donor with acute or convalescent COVID-19. The donor label of this sample is uncertain. Sequenced: peripheral blood. CDR3 residues: CASTGSGGYTF. CDR3 bases: TGTGCCAGCACGGGATCTGGGGGCTACACCTTC.